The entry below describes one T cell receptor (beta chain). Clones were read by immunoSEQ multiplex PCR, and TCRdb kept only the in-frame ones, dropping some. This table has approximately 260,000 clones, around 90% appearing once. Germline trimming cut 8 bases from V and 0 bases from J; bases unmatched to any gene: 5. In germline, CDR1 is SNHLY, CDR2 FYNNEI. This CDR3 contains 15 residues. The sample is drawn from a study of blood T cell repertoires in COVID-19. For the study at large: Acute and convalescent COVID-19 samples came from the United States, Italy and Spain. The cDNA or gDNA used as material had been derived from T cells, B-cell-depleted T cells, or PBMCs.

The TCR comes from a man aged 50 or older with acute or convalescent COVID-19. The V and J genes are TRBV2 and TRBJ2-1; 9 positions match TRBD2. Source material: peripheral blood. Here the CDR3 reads CASRAGGSSYNEQFF. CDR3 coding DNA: TGTGCCAGCCGGGCGGGGGGGAGCTCCTACAATGAGCAGTTCTTC. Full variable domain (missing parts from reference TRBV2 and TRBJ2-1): EPEVTQTPSHQVTQMGQEVILRCVPISNHLYFYWYRQILGQKVEFLVSFYNNEISEKSEIFDDQFSVERPDGSNFTLKIRSTKLEDSAMYFCASRAGGSSYNEQFFGPGTRLTVL.